The table lists the clone carrying this T cell receptor (beta chain) with many counts. This entry is derived from a study of beta chain features in type 1 diabetes. CDR1 is MNHNS and CDR2 is SASEGT in the germline V gene. This CDR3 is built from 14 residues. Sequenced material consisted of expressed TCRB transcripts (all of the isolated RNA was reverse transcribed). Sequencing was performed with immunoSEQ multiplex PCR; in TCRdb, only in-frame clones are kept and a portion is missing. The data show about 320,000 clones, 14% seen once. The sequenced material came from central memory CD4+ T cells from blood. V and J are TRBV6-1 and TRBJ2-7; D possibly corresponds to TRBD1 (5 bases). The TCR was taken from a man aged 30-40 years in good health. CDR3 DNA sequence: TGTGCCAGCAGCGAAGGGGCTGCAGTCTACGAGCAGTACGTC. Translated, it gives CASSEGAAVYEQYV.